This T cell receptor (beta chain) comes out of a study of CD8 T cells in Susac syndrome (dated by TCRdb to about 2019). For the wider study: The study used repertoire sequencing to test whether antigen drove CD8+ T cell activation and differentiation in Susac syndrome.

Turning to this clonotype: It lacks a known antigen. Base qualities are not recorded, but no much larger clone differs from it by a single base.

RNA was extracted with the RNeasy kit and roughly 0.5 to 1 ug was reverse transcribed using random hexamers. TCR beta CDR3 regions were amplified with the immunoSEQ multiplex PCR assay covering 54 Vbeta and 13 Jbeta segments. PCR amplification bias was corrected using a synthetic template baseline for primer optimization and computational correction. Under the source paper's analysis protocol: Only productive sequences were kept, with reads annotated to V, D and J genes according to IMGT and analyzed in immunoSEQ Analyzer. Clonality was calculated as one minus the Shannon entropy normalized by log2 of the number of productive unique sequences. For each patient and control, public and private clones were evaluated among the 100 most prevalent clones. Susac-specific clones were defined as absent from healthy and MS cohorts, about 1,000 published viral clones and other ImmuneACCESS disease sequences. TCRdb's own reprocessing of the public reads used fastp at Q25 and MiXCR and kept productive beta chains. Rows with one shared CDR3 protein collapse into an entry with the most common genes and DNA. The V and J calls were not made by the authors but by TCRdb's processing. This sample comprises over 100,000 distinct CDR3 sequences, roughly 97% of them detected only once. Jointly, the top ten make up roughly 0.099% of the sample.

Peripheral blood CD8+ and CD4+ T cells from healthy donors, Susac syndrome patients and multiple sclerosis patients were profiled using high-throughput TCR beta sequencing. Healthy donors were included as age- and sex-matched controls. Bulk CD8+ and CD4+ T cells were purified by magnetic negative isolation, whereas CD8+ TEMRA cells were enriched by FACS. Blood was collected in EDTA tubes and processed within 24 hours, with PBMCs isolated through density gradient centrifugation. PBMCs intended for TCR sequencing were cryopreserved in liquid nitrogen and were subsequently thawed in a 37 degrees C water bath. Purity of sorted or isolated CD4+, CD8+ and CD8+ TEMRA cells was at least 90%. Beyond this particular receptor, the publication reports: The number of individuals in the TCR sequencing and HLA analysis was acknowledged as relatively small.

The germline V gene (reference sequence) gives CDR1 as MNHEY and CDR2 as SMNVEV. There are 14 amino acids in the CDR3, from cysteine to phenylalanine inclusive. Just the 42-base CDR3 DNA is kept, in frame starting at base 1. V loses 5 bases at its end and J loses 7 bases; junction bases beyond the gene matches: 7. The sample taken for sequencing was CD4+ T cells from PBMCs. This clonotype was obtained from a human donor in good health. This chain joins TRBV27 to TRBJ2-1; 8 junctional bases match TRBD2. The DNA reads TGTGCCAGCAGTCCCGGGGGGGCCGGGAATGAGCAGTTCTTC. It encodes CASSPGGAGNEQFF.